A selection of T cell receptor beta chains follows, all from one sample in a study of OX40 agonist ivuxolimab in advanced cancers. Method: immunoSEQ multiplex PCR; TCRdb's copy keeps in-frame clones and lacks some. In the table there are around 60,000 clones, 87% of which are singletons. The sample here was CD4+ or CD8+ T cells sorted from blood, taken in a trial of the OX40 agonist ivuxolimab. Source of these receptors: an adult with an advanced solid tumor such as melanoma, head and neck, liver or kidney cancer. Both conserved end residues are part of each CDR3. A D gene is named only where the DNA matches it firmly. Clone size is stated in some rows and not others, as once, few, many or a class when expanded.

TRBV6-1,TRBJ2-7,-,once,CASSGGRGRNEQYF,TGTGCCAGCAGTGGGGGCAGGGGAAGAAACGAGCAGTACTTC
TRBV14,TRBJ2-1,TRBD1,once,CASSPHRGLRFF,TGTGCCAGCAGCCCTCACAGGGGGCTTCGGTTCTTC
TRBV6-1,TRBJ1-1,-,-,CASPRGGIMNTEAFF,TGTGCCAGCCCGAGGGGGGGGATAATGAACACTGAAGCTTTCTTT
TRBV5-1,TRBJ2-1,TRBD1,-,CASSAGQGHYNEQFF,TGCGCCAGCAGCGCGGGACAGGGTCACTACAATGAGCAGTTCTTC
TRBV7-9,TRBJ2-7,-,-,CASSPRYRLTYEQYF,TGTGCCAGCAGTCCGAGGTATAGGCTTACCTACGAGCAGTACTTC
TRBV6-6,TRBJ2-7,-,once,CASSATGFSYEQYF,TGTGCCAGCAGTGCGACAGGTTTTTCCTACGAGCAGTACTTC
TRBV18,TRBJ2-2,-,-,CASSPLGQQGTGELFF,TGTGCCAGCTCACCACTAGGACAGCAGGGGACCGGGGAGCTGTTTTTT
TRBV27,TRBJ2-7,TRBD2,-,CASGEGFKVGYEQYF,TGTGCCAGCGGGGAGGGATTCAAAGTGGGCTACGAGCAGTACTTC
TRBV11-2,TRBJ2-1,-,once,CASSPRSSSYNEQFF,TGTGCCAGCAGCCCCAGGAGCAGCTCCTACAATGAGCAGTTCTTC
TRBV11-3,TRBJ2-1,TRBD2,-,CASSLGWASGRTDYNEQFF,TGTGCCAGCAGCTTAGGATGGGCTAGCGGGAGAACTGACTACAATGAGCAGTTCTTC
TRBV15,TRBJ2-1,-,-,CATSRNSGNEQFF,TGTGCCACCAGCAGAAACTCCGGGAATGAGCAGTTCTTC
TRBV11-2,TRBJ2-7,-,once,CASSSPDRSSYEQYF,TGTGCCAGCAGCTCCCCGGACAGAAGCTCCTACGAGCAGTACTTC
TRBV27,TRBJ2-7,TRBD2,-,CASSLSPLLAGGPLNEQYF,TGTGCCAGCAGTTTATCCCCTCTACTAGCGGGAGGGCCTTTGAACGAGCAGTACTTC
TRBV28,TRBJ1-5,-,-,CASSFGGGGQPQHF,TGTGCCAGCAGTTTTGGGGGGGGCGGTCAGCCCCAGCATTTT
TRBV28,TRBJ2-2,TRBD2,-,CASGLTSGSGGELFF,TGTGCCAGCGGCCTGACTAGCGGGAGTGGGGGGGAGCTGTTTTTT
TRBV2,TRBJ2-7,-,-,CASRRRTAYEQYF,TGTGCCAGCAGACGCAGGACAGCCTACGAGCAGTACTTC
TRBV5-3,TRBJ2-7,-,-,CASSQYGDYEQYF,TGTGCCAGCAGCCAATATGGGGACTACGAGCAGTACTTC
TRBV7-2,TRBJ2-7,-,-,CASRPRIAAFYEQYF,TGTGCCAGCAGACCCAGGATAGCGGCATTCTACGAGCAGTACTTC
TRBV19,TRBJ2-6,-,-,CASSLYSSGANVLTF,TGTGCCAGTAGTCTTTACTCCTCTGGGGCCAACGTCCTGACTTTC
TRBV6-1,TRBJ1-1,-,-,CASSESYRGFLAFF,TGTGCCAGCAGTGAATCTTATCGTGGGTTCTTGGCTTTCTTT
TRBV7-9,TRBJ2-3,-,-,CASSTEAPGVELYF,TGTGCCAGCAGCACAGAAGCCCCAGGGGTAGAGCTGTATTTT